This TCR beta chain came from a study of T cell responses to AZD1222 COVID-19 vaccine. Regarding this clone: What it binds is unknown.

General study points: When two AZD1222 doses had been given, Spike-specific TCR breadth and depth rose. Targets within unmutated variant regions were reportedly found for nearly half of spike-specific TCRs. Baseline antibody screening turned up just a handful of seropositive AZD1222 recipients.

TCRdb keeps only in-frame clones here, not all; method: immunoSEQ multiplex PCR. In the table there are 75,000 to 85,000 clones, about 88% of which are singletons. The sample here was peripheral blood, taken on day 0 of AZD1222 vaccination. The sequence was collected from an adult in good health.

CDR3 in amino acids: CASSLTPGQGPDTQYF. The DNA of the CDR3 is TGTGCCAGCAGCTTAACTCCGGGACAGGGCCCAGATACGCAGTATTTT. The chain has TRBV7-3 and TRBJ2-3, with TRBD1 identical over 9 bases. V trimming: 0 bases; J trimming: 4 bases; junction bases outside the gene matches: 5. The CDR3 covers 16 residues. Germline CDR1 reads SGHTA; CDR2 reads FQGTGA.